The T cell receptor beta chain under discussion was sequenced for a study of PD-1 blockade in classical Hodgkin lymphoma. Brentuximab vedotin exposure varied among the patients, all of whom had relapsed after autologous stem cell transplantation. Produced via immunoSEQ multiplex PCR; TCRdb's table is partial and in-frame only. The sample lists roughly 34,000 clones, 76% occurring once. V lost 0 bases, J lost 5 bases, and 9 bases stayed unmatched. The germline V gene encodes CDR1 MNHEY and CDR2 SMNVEV (reference sequence). This CDR3 contains 17 residues. The clonotype comes from a human donor with classical Hodgkin lymphoma. The specimen was peripheral blood mononuclear cells (PBMCs), collected before the second cycle of nivolumab. This chain joins TRBV27 and TRBJ2-3, with 9 nucleotides matching TRBD2. DNA of the CDR3: TGTGCCAGCAGTTTATCGAGAGCGGGGGGCCGATTAGATACGCAGTATTTT. Translated: CASSLSRAGGRLDTQYF.